This passage covers 15 T cell receptor beta chains from one sample sequenced in a study of T cell responses to AZD1222 COVID-19 vaccine. Libraries were prepared by immunoSEQ multiplex PCR; TCRdb keeps only in-frame clonotypes and omits some of them. The top ten clones hold around 2.9% of a sample with some 150,000 clones, around nine tenths of them seen once. The sequences come from peripheral blood, collected 28 days after the second AZD1222 dose. All receptors derive from an adult who received the AZD1222 COVID-19 vaccine.

V and J are TRBV7-2 and TRBJ2-5; 8 nucleotides match TRBD2. CDR3 length: 19 residues. Germline lookup yields CDR1 SGHTA and CDR2 FQGNSA. Germline trimming cut 5 bases from V and 2 bases from J; bases unmatched to any gene: 19. In DNA form, the CDR3 reads TGTGCCAGCAGCGAAGGCCCCTATAGCGGGACTAGGAAACAAGAGACCCAGTACTTC. It is translated as CASSEGPYSGTRKQETQYF.

The chain links TRBV3-1 (or the pseudogene TRBV3-2) to TRBJ1-2; TRBD1 is a possible D gene (6 bases). Trimming cost V 0 bases and J 4 bases, with 6 bases left between them. CDR1 and CDR2 (germline): LGHDT, YNNKEL (reference sequence). The CDR3 consists of 13 residues. The DNA of the CDR3 is TGTGCCAGCAGCCAAGAGACAGGCTATGGCTACACCTTC. This codes for CASSQETGYGYTF.

This chain joins TRBV27 and TRBJ2-3, with D uncertain. The CDR3 has 13 amino acids. The ends were cut back, 2 bases at V and 4 bases at J, with 7 bases in the middle. Germline CDR1 reads MNHEY; CDR2 reads SMNVEV (reference sequence). The CDR3 coding sequence is TGTGCCAGCAGTTTAACAAATGCAGATACGCAGTATTTT. It specifies CASSLTNADTQYF.

This CDR3 reads CAISDGRAQEDSPLHF. Written as DNA, the CDR3 is TGTGCCATCAGTGATGGGAGGGCGCAGGAGGATTCACCCCTCCACTTT. The chain has TRBV10-3 and TRBJ1-6; D gene uncertain. CDR1 is ENHRY and CDR2 is SYGVKD in the germline V gene. Trimming pared 3 bases from V and 8 bases from J, leaving 17 bases between. The CDR3 is 16 amino acids.

The chain uses TRBV7-6 and TRBJ2-2; possibly TRBD1 or TRBD2 for D (5 bases each). Germline V gene lookup returns CDR1 SGHVS and CDR2 FNYEAQ. Trimming left V 0 bases short and J 3 bases short, with 11 bases between. The CDR3 is 16 residues long. The CDR3 DNA follows: TGTGCCAGCAGCTTAGCGACGGGGACCTACACCGGGGAGCTGTTTTTT. This encodes CASSLATGTYTGELFF.

The chain joins TRBV5-1 to TRBJ2-3; TRBD2 agrees at 10 bases. Germline V gene data show CDR1 as SGHRS and CDR2 as YFSETQ. This CDR3 is built from 15 residues. V lost 3 bases and J lost 4; bases outside the gene matches: 5. CDR3 nucleotide sequence: TGCGCCAGCAGCTCGTATCTAGCGGGAGCAGATACGCAGTATTTT. Amino acid sequence: CASSSYLAGADTQYF.

The chain recombines TRBV30 with TRBJ1-2, with D possibly matching TRBD1 (5 bases). V was pared by 6 bases and J by 5 bases, with 19 bases between. There are 14 residues in the CDR3. In germline, CDR1 is GTSNPN, CDR2 SVGIG (reference sequence). In nucleotides, the CDR3 is TGTGCCTGTCAGTTGGGGCTCCGAGTTTATGGCTACACCTTC. It encodes CACQLGLRVYGYTF. Full variable domain (outside the CDR3, taken from reference TRBV30 and TRBJ1-2): SQTIHQWPATLVQPVGSPLSLECTVEGTSNPNLYWYRQAAGRGLQLLFYSVGIGQISSEVPQNLSASRPQDRQFILSSKKLLLSDSGFYLCACQLGLRVYGYTFGSGTRLTVV.

The chain joins TRBV29-1 to TRBJ1-4; the D gene is possibly TRBD1 (5 bases). Deletions cut 0 bases from V and 6 bases from J, with 5 bases between. Germline V gene sequence: CDR1 SQVTM, CDR2 ANQGSEA. CDR3 length: 12 residues. The CDR3 reads CSVEDRDEKLFF. CDR3 nucleotides: TGCAGCGTTGAAGACAGGGATGAAAAACTGTTTTTT.

The rearrangement joins TRBV7-9 to TRBJ2-5; D call uncertain. The germline V gene has CDR1 SEHNR and CDR2 FQNEAQ (reference sequence). This CDR3 has 11 amino acids. The V gene lost 7 bases and the J gene lost 2 bases, with 5 bases spanning the gap. CDR3 sequence reads: CASTAQETQYF. The CDR3 region has the DNA TGTGCCAGCACGGCTCAAGAGACCCAGTACTTC.

This clone appeared a single time. The V call is TRBV2, the J call TRBJ1-2; 9 positions match TRBD1. This CDR3 region has 13 residues. The germline V gene has CDR1 SNHLY and CDR2 FYNNEI. With 10 bases clipped from V and 4 bases from J, the junction kept 7 bases outside the gene matches. The CDR3 nucleotides are TGTGCCACTCTACAGGGGGCGGGCTATGGCTACACCTTC. Its translation: CATLQGAGYGYTF.

CDR3 sequence: CASSSSVPAGELFF. CDR3 DNA: TGTGCCAGCAGCTCATCGGTCCCAGCCGGGGAGCTGTTTTTT. The rearrangement uses TRBV7-6 and TRBJ2-2; D is ambiguous. This CDR3 is 14 amino acids long. The germline V gene encodes CDR1 SGHVS and CDR2 FNYEAQ. V was cut by 4 bases and J by 6 bases, with 12 bases left in between.

The rearrangement joins TRBV6-5 to TRBJ1-1; D uncertain. The CDR3 is 14 residues long. Trimming shortened V by 0 bases and J by 6 bases, and 11 bases separated the two germline ends. The germline CDR1 and CDR2 sequences are MNHEY and SVGAGI. For the CDR3, the DNA is TGTGCCAGCAGTTACTCGGGCTTCAGCGCTGAAGCTTTCTTT. Encoded protein: CASSYSGFSAEAFF.

The table lists this clone with a few counts. V is TRBV6-5 and J is TRBJ2-5; no clear D gene. CDR1 MNHEY and CDR2 SVGAGI come from the germline V gene. With 4 bases removed from V and 1 base from J, the gap between germline ends came to 10 bases. The CDR3 runs 14 residues. DNA for the CDR3: TGTGCCAGCAGTTCCCCACGGCTCCAAGAGACCCAGTACTTC. This gives the protein CASSSPRLQETQYF.

This chain uses TRBV3-1 (or the pseudogene TRBV3-2) with TRBJ1-6, with TRBD1 as a possible D gene (6 bases). This CDR3 spans 14 amino acids. Trimming shortened V by 4 bases and J by 6 bases, and 10 bases separated the two germline ends. Germline V gene lookup returns CDR1 LGHDT and CDR2 YNNKEL (reference sequence). The DNA for the CDR3 is TGTGCCAGCAGCCCGGGACATGGTAATTCACCCCTCCACTTT. The encoded protein is CASSPGHGNSPLHF.

The chain is built from TRBV7-2 and TRBJ2-7, with 9 bases matching TRBD2. CDR3 length equals 17 residues. Germline CDR1 reads SGHTA; CDR2 reads FQGNSA. Unmatched junction bases numbered 12, after V lost 5 bases and J lost 1 base. This CDR3 is CASSAGSSGRGSYEQYF. For the CDR3, the DNA is TGTGCCAGCAGCGCGGGGAGTAGCGGGAGAGGGTCCTACGAGCAGTACTTC.